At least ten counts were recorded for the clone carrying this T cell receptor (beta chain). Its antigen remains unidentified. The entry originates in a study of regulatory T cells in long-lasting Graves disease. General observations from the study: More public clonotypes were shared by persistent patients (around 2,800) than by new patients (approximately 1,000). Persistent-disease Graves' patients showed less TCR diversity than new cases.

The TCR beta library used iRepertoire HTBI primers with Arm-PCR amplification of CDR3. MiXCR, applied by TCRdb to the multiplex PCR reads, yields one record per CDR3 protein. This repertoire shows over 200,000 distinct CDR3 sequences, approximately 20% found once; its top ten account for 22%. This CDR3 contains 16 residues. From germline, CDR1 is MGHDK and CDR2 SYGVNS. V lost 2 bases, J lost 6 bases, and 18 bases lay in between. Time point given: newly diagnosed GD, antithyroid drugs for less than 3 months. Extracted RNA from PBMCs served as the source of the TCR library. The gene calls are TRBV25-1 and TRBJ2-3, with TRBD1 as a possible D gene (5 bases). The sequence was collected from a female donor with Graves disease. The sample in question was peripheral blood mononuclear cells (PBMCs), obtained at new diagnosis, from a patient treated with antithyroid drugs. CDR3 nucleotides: TGTGCCAGCAGTGAACTTCAGGGTGGGTTAAAGGATACGCAGTATTTT. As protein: CASSELQGGLKDTQYF.